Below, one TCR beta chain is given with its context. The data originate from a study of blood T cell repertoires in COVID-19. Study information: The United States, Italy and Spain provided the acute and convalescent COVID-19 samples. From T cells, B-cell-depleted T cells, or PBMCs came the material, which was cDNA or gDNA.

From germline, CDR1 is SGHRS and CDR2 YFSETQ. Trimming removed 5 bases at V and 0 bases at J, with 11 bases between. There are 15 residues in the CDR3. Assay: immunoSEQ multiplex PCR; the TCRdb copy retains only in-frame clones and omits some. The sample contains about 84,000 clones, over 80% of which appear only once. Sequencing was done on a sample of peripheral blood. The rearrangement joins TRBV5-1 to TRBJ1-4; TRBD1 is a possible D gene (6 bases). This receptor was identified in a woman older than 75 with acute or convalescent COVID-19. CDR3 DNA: TGCGCCAGCAGTCAGGGGCAAGCAACTAATGAAAAACTGTTTTTT. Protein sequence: CASSQGQATNEKLFF.